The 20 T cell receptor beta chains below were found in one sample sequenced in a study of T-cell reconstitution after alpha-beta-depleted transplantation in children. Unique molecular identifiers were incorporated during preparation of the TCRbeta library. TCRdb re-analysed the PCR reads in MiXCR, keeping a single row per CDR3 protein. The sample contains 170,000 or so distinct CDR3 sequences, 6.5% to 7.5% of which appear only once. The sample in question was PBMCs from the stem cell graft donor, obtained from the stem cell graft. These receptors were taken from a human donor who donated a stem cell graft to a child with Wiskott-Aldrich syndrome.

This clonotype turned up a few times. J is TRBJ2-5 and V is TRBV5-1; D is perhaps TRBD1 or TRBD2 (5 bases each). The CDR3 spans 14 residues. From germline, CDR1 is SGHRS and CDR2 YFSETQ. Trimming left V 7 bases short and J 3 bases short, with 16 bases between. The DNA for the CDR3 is TGCGCCAGCTCCTTCGGGGCGATTGAAGAGACCCAGTACTTC. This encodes CASSFGAIEETQYF.

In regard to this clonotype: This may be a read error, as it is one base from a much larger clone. The CDR3 is CASSYGLKTTEAFF. The CDR3, as DNA: TGTGCCAGCAGTTACGGACTTAAGACCACTGAAGCTTTCTTT. The chain links TRBV6-5 to TRBJ1-1; D ambiguous. The germline CDR1 and CDR2 sequences are MNHEY and SVGAGI. The CDR3 is made up of 14 amino acids. V was pared by 2 bases and J by 4 bases, with 11 bases between.

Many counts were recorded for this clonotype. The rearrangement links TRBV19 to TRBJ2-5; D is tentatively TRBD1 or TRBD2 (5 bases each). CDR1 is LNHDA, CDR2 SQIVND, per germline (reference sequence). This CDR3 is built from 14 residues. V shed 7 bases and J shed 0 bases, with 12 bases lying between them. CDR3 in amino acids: CASTNGGYQETQYF. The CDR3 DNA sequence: TGTGCCAGTACCAATGGGGGATACCAAGAGACCCAGTACTTC.

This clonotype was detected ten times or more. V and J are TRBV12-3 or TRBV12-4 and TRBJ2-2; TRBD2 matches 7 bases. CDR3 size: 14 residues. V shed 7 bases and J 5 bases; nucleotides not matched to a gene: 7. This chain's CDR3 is CASTKPGGTGELFF. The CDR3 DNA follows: TGTGCCAGCACCAAACCGGGGGGAACCGGGGAGCTGTTTTTT.

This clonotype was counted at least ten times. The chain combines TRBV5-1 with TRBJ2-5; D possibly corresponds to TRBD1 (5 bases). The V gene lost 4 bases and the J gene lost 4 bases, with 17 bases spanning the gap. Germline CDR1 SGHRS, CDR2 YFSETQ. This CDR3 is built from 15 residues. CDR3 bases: TGCGCCAGCAGCCTCCTAGGGGTTCCTCGAGAGACCCAGTACTTC. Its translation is CASSLLGVPRETQYF.

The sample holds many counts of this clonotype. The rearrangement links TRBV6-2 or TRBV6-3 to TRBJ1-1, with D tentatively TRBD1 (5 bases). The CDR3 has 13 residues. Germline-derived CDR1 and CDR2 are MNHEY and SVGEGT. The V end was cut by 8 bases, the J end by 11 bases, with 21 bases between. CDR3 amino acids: CASGPSTVLRAFF. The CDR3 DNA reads TGTGCCAGCGGGCCCTCGACAGTACTAAGGGCTTTCTTT.

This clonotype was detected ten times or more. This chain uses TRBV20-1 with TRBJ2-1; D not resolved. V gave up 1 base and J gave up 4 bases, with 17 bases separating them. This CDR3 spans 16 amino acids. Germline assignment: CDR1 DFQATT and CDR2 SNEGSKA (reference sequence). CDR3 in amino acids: CSARVPLDRVYNEQFF. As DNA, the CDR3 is TGCAGTGCTAGAGTGCCCCTGGACCGAGTTTACAATGAGCAGTTCTTC.

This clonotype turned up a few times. CDR3 region: CASSEAGMRTGELFF. CDR3 nucleotide sequence: TGTGCCAGCAGTGAAGCGGGGATGAGGACCGGGGAGCTGTTTTTT. The rearrangement uses TRBV6-1 and TRBJ2-2, with no clear D. The CDR3 loop spans 15 amino acids. CDR1 is MNHNS and CDR2 is SASEGT in the germline V gene. V was pared by 0 bases and J by 5 bases, with 10 bases between.

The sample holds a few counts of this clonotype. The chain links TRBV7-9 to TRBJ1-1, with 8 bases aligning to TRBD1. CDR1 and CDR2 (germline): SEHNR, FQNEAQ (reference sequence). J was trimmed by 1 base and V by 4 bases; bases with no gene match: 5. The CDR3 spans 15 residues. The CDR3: CASSSVGTGNTEAFF. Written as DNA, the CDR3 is TGTGCCAGCAGCTCAGTGGGGACAGGGAACACTGAAGCTTTCTTT.

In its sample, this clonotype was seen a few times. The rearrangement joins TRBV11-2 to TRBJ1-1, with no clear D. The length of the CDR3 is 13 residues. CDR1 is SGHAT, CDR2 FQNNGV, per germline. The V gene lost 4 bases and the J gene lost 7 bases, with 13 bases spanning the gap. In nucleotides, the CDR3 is TGTGCCAGCAGCTATCGGACGGGGAGTGAAGCTTTCTTT. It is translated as CASSYRTGSEAFF. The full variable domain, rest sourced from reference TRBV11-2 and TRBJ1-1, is EAGVAQSPRYKIIEKRQSVAFWCNPISGHATLYWYQQILGQGPKLLIQFQNNGVVDDSQLPKDRFSAERLKGVDSTLKIQPAKLEDSAVYLCASSYRTGSEAFFGQGTRLTVV.

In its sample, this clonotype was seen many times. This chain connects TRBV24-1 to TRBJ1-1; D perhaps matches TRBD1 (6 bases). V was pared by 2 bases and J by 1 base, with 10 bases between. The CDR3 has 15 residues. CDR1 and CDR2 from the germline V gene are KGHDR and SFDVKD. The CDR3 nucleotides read TGTGCCACCAGTGATTCCGGGACAACGAACACTGAAGCTTTCTTT. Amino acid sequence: CATSDSGTTNTEAFF.

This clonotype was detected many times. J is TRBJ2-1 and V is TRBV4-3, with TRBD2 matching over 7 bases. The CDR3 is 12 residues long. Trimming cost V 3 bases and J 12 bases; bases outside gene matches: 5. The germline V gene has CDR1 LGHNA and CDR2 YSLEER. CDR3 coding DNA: TGCGCCAGCAGCCACGGACTAGGAGGGCAGTTCTTC. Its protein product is CASSHGLGGQFF.

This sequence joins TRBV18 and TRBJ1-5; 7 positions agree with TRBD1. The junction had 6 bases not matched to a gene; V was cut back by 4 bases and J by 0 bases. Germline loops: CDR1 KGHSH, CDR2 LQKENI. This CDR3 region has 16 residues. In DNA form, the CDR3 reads TGTGCCAGCTCACTGGACAGGTTGAATAGCAATCAGCCCCAGCATTTT. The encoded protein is CASSLDRLNSNQPQHF.

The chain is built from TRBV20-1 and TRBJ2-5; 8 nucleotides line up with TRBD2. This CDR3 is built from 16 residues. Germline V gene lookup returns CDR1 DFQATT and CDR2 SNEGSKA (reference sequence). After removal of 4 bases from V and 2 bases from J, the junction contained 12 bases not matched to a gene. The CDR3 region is CSATQASGGVQETQYF. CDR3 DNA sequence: TGCAGTGCTACCCAGGCAAGCGGGGGCGTTCAAGAGACCCAGTACTTC.

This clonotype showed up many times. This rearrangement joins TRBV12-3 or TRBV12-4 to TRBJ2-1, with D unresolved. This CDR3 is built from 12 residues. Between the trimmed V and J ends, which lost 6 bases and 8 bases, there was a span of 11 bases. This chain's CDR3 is CASSSRWHEQFF. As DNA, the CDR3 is TGTGCCAGCAGCTCCCGGTGGCATGAGCAGTTCTTC.

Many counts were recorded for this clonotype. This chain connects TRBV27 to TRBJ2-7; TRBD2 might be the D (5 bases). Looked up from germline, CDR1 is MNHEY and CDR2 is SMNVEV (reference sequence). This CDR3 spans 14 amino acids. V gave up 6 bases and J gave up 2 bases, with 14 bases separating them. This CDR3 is CASSPVSGTYEQYF. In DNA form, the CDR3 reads TGTGCCAGCAGCCCCGTTTCGGGGACCTACGAGCAGTACTTC.

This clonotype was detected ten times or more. This CDR3 reads CAISEFPLGASPDTQYF. The DNA of the CDR3 is TGTGCCATCAGTGAGTTCCCTTTGGGGGCCTCACCAGATACGCAGTATTTT. The chain uses TRBV10-3 and TRBJ2-3, with D possibly being TRBD1 (6 bases). The CDR3 sequence is 17 residues long. Germline loops: CDR1 ENHRY, CDR2 SYGVKD. Trimming cost V 1 base and J 4 bases, with 18 bases left between them.

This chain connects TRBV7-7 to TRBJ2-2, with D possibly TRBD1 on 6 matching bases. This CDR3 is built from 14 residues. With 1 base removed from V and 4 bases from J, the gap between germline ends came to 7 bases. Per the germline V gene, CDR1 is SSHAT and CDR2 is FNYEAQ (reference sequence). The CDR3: CASSLEQGTGELFF. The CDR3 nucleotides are TGTGCCAGCAGCTTAGAACAGGGCACCGGGGAGCTGTTTTTT.

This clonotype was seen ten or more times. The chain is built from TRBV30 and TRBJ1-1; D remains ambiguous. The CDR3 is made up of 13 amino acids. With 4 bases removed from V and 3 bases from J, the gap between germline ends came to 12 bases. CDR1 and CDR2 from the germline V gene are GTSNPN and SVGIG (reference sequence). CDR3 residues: CAWMPDGYTEAFF. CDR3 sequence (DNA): TGTGCCTGGATGCCGGACGGTTACACTGAAGCTTTCTTT.

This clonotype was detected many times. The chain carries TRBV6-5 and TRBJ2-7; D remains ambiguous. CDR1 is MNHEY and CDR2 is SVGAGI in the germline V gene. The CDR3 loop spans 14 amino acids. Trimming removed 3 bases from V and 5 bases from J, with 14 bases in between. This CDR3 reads CASSYQLRANEQYF. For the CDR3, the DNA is TGTGCCAGCAGTTATCAGCTTAGGGCCAACGAGCAGTACTTC.